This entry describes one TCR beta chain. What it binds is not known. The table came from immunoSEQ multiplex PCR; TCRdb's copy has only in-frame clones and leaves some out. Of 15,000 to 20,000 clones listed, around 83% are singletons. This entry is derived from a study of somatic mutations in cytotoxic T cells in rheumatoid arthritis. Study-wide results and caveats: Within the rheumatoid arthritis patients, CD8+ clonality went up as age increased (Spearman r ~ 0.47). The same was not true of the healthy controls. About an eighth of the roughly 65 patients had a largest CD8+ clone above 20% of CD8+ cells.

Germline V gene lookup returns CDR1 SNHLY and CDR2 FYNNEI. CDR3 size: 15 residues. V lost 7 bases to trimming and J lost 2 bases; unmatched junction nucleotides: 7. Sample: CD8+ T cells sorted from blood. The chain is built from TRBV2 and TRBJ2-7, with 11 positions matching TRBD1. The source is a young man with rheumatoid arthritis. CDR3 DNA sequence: TGTGCCAGCAAAACCGGGACAGGGGGGACCTACGAGCAGTACTTC. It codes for CASKTGTGGTYEQYF.